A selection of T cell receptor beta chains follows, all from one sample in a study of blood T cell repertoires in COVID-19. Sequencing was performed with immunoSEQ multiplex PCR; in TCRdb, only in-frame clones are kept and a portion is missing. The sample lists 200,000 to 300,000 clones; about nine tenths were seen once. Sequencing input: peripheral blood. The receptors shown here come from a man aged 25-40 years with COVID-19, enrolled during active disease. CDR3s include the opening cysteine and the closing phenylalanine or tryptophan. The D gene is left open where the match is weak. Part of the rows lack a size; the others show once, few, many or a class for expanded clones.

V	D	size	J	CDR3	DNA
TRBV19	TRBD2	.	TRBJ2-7	CASSVNRDYSYEQYF	TGTGCCAGTAGTGTGAACCGGGACTACTCTTACGAGCAGTACTTC
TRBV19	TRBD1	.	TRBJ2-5	CASSIGTGGSEETQYF	TGTGCCAGTAGTATAGGAACAGGGGGCTCCGAGGAGACCCAGTACTTC
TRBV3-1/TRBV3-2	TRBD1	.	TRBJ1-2	CASTFRGHGYTF	TGTGCCAGCACTTTCAGGGGGCATGGCTACACCTTC
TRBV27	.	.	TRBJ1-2	CASSSLRTLNYGYTF	TGTGCCAGCAGTTCACTCCGGACACTTAACTATGGCTACACCTTC
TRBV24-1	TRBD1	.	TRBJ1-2	CATRDCGRGQGGYTF	TGTGCCACCAGGGACTGTGGCAGGGGGCAAGGTGGCTACACCTTC
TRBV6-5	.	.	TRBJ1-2	CASSYSRDGGYTF	TGTGCCAGCAGTTACTCGCGGGACGGTGGCTACACCTTC
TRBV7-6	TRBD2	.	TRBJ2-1	CASSSGTSARNEQFF	TGTGCCAGCAGCTCCGGGACTAGCGCGAGGAATGAGCAGTTCTTC
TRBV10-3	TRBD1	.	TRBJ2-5	CAISEGQGAGETQYF	TGTGCCATCAGTGAGGGACAGGGGGCTGGGGAGACCCAGTACTTC
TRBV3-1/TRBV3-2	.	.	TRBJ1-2	CASSQPPGKDNYGYTF	TGTGCCAGCAGCCAGCCACCAGGGAAGGATAACTATGGCTACACCTTC
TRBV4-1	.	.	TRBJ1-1	CASSQLRTEYTEAFF	TGCGCCAGCAGCCAACTTAGAACTGAATACACTGAAGCTTTCTTT
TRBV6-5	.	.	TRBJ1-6	CASLPRVAPNSPLHF	TGTGCCAGCTTGCCTCGGGTGGCACCCAATTCACCCCTCCACTTT
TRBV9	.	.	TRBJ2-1	CASSVAGGPLLYNEQFF	TGTGCCAGCAGCGTAGCGGGGGGCCCCCTTTTATACAATGAGCAGTTCTTC
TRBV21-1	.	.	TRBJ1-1	CASSKSGVLWSDTEAFF	TGTGCCAGCAGCAAGTCCGGGGTTTTATGGTCGGACACTGAAGCTTTCTTT
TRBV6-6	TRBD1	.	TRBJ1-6	CASSYGQGMGSPLHF	TGTGCCAGCAGTTACGGACAGGGGATGGGTTCACCCCTCCACTTT
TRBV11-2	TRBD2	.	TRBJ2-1	CASSLSTSGAHSYNEQFF	TGTGCCAGCAGCTTAAGTACTAGCGGGGCCCACTCCTACAATGAGCAGTTCTTC
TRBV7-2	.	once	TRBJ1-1	CASSLATLNTEAFF	TGTGCCAGCAGCTTAGCTACTCTGAACACTGAAGCTTTCTTT
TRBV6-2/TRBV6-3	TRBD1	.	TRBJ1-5	CASSYAGGGQPQHF	TGTGCCAGCAGTTACGCAGGGGGTGGCCAGCCCCAGCATTTT
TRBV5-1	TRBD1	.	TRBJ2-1	CASGPGQGTYNEQFF	TGCGCCAGCGGCCCGGGACAGGGGACCTACAATGAGCAGTTCTTC
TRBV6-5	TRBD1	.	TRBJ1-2	CASSLGGTDGYTF	TGTGCCAGCAGTTTAGGGGGCACGGATGGCTACACCTTC
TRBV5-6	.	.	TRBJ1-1	CASSLGGTLNTEAFF	TGTGCCAGCAGCTTGGGTGGGACACTGAACACTGAAGCTTTCTTT
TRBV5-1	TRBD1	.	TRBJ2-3	CASSAGQGLGDTQYF	TGCGCCAGCAGCGCGGGACAGGGGTTGGGAGATACGCAGTATTTT
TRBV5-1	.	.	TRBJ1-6	CASSLGLNSPLHF	TGCGCCAGCAGCTTGGGTCTTAATTCACCCCTCCACTTT
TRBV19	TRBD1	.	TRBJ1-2	CASNGHEVRQGAAGYTF	TGTGCCAGTAACGGACACGAGGTTCGGCAGGGGGCTGCTGGCTACACCTTC
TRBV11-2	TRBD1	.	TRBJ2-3	CASSLVGTGGPDTQYF	TGTGCCAGCAGCTTAGTGGGGACAGGGGGCCCAGATACGCAGTATTTT
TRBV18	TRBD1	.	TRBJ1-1	CASSPAGQGSEAFF	TGTGCCAGCTCACCAGCCGGACAGGGCTCTGAAGCTTTCTTT
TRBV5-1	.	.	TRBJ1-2	CASSQVTGTNYGYTF	TGCGCCAGCAGCCAGGTGACCGGCACGAACTATGGCTACACCTTC
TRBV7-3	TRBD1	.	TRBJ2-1	CASSIGTGYYNEQFF	TGTGCCAGCAGCATTGGGACAGGCTACTACAATGAGCAGTTCTTC
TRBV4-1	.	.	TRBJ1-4	CASSQGRQTEGKLFF	TGCGCCAGCAGCCAAGGGAGGCAAACCGAGGGAAAACTGTTTTTT
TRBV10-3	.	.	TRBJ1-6	CAISSHQGLQNSPLHF	TGTGCCATCAGTTCTCACCAGGGCCTGCAGAATTCACCCCTCCACTTT
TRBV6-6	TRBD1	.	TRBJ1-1	CASSPGDRVMNTEAFF	TGTGCCAGCAGCCCCGGGGACAGGGTAATGAACACTGAAGCTTTCTTT
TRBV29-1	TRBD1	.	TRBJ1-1	CSVGEPDRAEAFF	TGCAGCGTGGGGGAACCGGACAGGGCTGAAGCTTTCTTT
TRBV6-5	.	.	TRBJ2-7	CASSYSPVSYEQYF	TGTGCCAGCAGTTACTCGCCAGTCTCCTACGAGCAGTACTTC
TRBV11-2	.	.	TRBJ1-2	CASRSHRITNYGYTF	TGTGCCAGCAGATCACACAGAATAACAAACTATGGCTACACCTTC
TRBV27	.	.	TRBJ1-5	CASSFSDNQPQHF	TGTGCCAGCAGTTTTAGCGACAATCAGCCCCAGCATTTT
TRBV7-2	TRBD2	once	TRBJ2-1	CASSLSGTSGFDEQFF	TGTGCCAGCAGCTTATCCGGGACTAGTGGGTTCGATGAGCAGTTCTTC
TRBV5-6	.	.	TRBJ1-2	CASSFLQGNYGYTF	TGTGCCAGCAGCTTCCTACAGGGTAACTATGGCTACACCTTC
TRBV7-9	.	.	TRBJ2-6	CASSLGEHSGANVLTF	TGTGCCAGCAGCTTAGGGGAGCACTCTGGGGCCAACGTCCTGACTTTC
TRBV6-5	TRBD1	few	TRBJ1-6	CASSYRQGDSPLHF	TGTGCCAGCAGTTACCGACAGGGTGACTCACCCCTCCACTTT
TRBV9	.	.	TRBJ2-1	CASSVEGGAYNEQFF	TGTGCCAGCAGCGTAGAAGGGGGGGCTTACAATGAGCAGTTCTTC
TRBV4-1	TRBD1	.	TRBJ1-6	CASSQQTGAYNSPLHF	TGCGCCAGCAGCCAACAAACAGGGGCCTATAATTCACCCCTCCACTTT
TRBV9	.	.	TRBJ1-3	CASSGAITSGNTIYF	TGTGCCAGCAGCGGGGCAATAACCTCTGGAAACACCATATATTTT
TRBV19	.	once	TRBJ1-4	CASKGRGYKEKLFF	TGTGCCAGTAAGGGGAGGGGCTACAAGGAAAAACTGTTTTTT